The rows below give T cell receptor beta chains drawn from one sample of a study of blood T cell repertoires in COVID-19. TCRdb keeps only in-frame clones here, not all; method: immunoSEQ multiplex PCR. The repertoire includes some 80,000 clones, 80% to 85% of them detected once, and 30% to 45% sits in the top ten. Sequencing input: peripheral blood. The receptors were sampled from a woman in her 70s with acute or convalescent COVID-19. CDR3s include the opening cysteine and the closing phenylalanine or tryptophan. The D gene is left open where the match is weak. Not all rows give a size; the values are once, few, many and, for expanded clones, a class.

abundance | j_gene | v_gene | d_gene | CDR3aa | CDR3nt
. | TRBJ2-2 | TRBV27 | TRBD2 | CASSLWLAGGTGELFF | TGTGCCAGCAGTTTATGGCTAGCGGGTGGCACCGGGGAGCTGTTTTTT
. | TRBJ1-2 | TRBV24-1 | . | CATSEQGGYGYTF | TGTGCCACCAGCGAACAGGGTGGCTATGGCTACACCTTC
. | TRBJ1-2 | TRBV7-3 | . | CASSLNSNYGYTF | TGTGCCAGCAGCTTAAACTCAAACTATGGCTACACCTTC
. | TRBJ2-5 | TRBV2 | TRBD2 | CASNLVAGGETQYF | TGTGCCAGCAATCTGGTAGCGGGAGGAGAGACCCAGTACTTC
once | TRBJ2-7 | TRBV5-4 | . | CASSSFSGSPYEQYF | TGTGCCAGCAGCTCCTTTAGCGGAAGCCCCTACGAGCAGTACTTC
. | TRBJ2-3 | TRBV30 | TRBD2 | CAWSLGRAAPDTQYF | TGTGCCTGGAGTCTGGGGAGGGCCGCCCCAGATACGCAGTATTTT
. | TRBJ1-6 | TRBV5-1 | TRBD1 | CASSMIPGTENSPLHF | TGCGCCAGCAGCATGATCCCCGGGACAGAAAATTCACCCCTCCACTTT
few | TRBJ2-1 | TRBV6-5 | TRBD2 | CASRDGRETYNEQFF | TGTGCCAGCAGAGACGGGAGGGAAACCTACAATGAGCAGTTCTTC
. | TRBJ2-3 | TRBV27 | . | CASSFQASTDTQYF | TGTGCCAGCAGTTTTCAGGCAAGCACAGATACGCAGTATTTT
. | TRBJ1-1 | TRBV10-1 | TRBD1 | CASSHGTANTEAFF | TGCGCCAGCAGTCATGGGACAGCGAACACTGAAGCTTTCTTT
. | TRBJ2-5 | TRBV14 | TRBD2 | CASSLMTGLAGGWSGWETQYF | TGTGCCAGCAGCCTCATGACGGGACTAGCGGGAGGCTGGAGTGGTTGGGAGACCCAGTACTTC
. | TRBJ1-5 | TRBV6-5 | TRBD1 | CASSYNPDRRHQPQHF | TGTGCCAGCAGTTACAACCCGGACAGGCGTCATCAGCCCCAGCATTTT
. | TRBJ1-3 | TRBV30 | . | CAWSRTVSGNTIYF | TGTGCCTGGAGTAGGACAGTATCTGGAAACACCATATATTTT
. | TRBJ2-5 | TRBV7-8 | . | CASSLRRYQETQYF | TGTGCCAGCAGCTTACGGCGGTACCAAGAGACCCAGTACTTC
. | TRBJ2-5 | TRBV2 | . | CASSANSSPGETQYF | TGTGCCAGCAGTGCGAACTCTTCTCCTGGAGAGACCCAGTACTTC
. | TRBJ2-1 | TRBV5-1 | . | CASSLGQEYREQFF | TGCGCCAGCAGCTTGGGGCAGGAATACAGGGAGCAGTTCTTC
. | TRBJ1-4 | TRBV7-9 | TRBD1 | CASSFGTGNEKLFF | TGTGCCAGCAGCTTTGGGACAGGGAATGAAAAACTGTTTTTT
. | TRBJ2-5 | TRBV13 | . | CASSLGLETQYF | TGTGCCAGCAGCTTAGGCCTGGAGACCCAGTACTTC
. | TRBJ1-5 | TRBV20-1 | . | CSASLGDQPQHF | TGCAGTGCTAGTTTAGGGGATCAGCCCCAGCATTTT
. | TRBJ2-5 | TRBV11-2 | . | CASSLDRGRGTQYF | TGTGCCAGCAGCTTGGATAGGGGAAGGGGGACCCAGTACTTC
. | TRBJ2-1 | TRBV11-2 | . | CASSLRGSEQFF | TGTGCCAGCAGCCTCCGGGGTAGTGAGCAGTTCTTC
. | TRBJ2-7 | TRBV7-8 | TRBD1 | CASSSRGSGTGRDEQYF | TGTGCCAGCAGCTCCAGGGGTTCCGGGACAGGACGAGACGAGCAGTACTTC
. | TRBJ2-1 | TRBV7-2 | . | CASSLARGIYNEQFF | TGTGCCAGCAGCTTAGCCAGGGGAATCTACAATGAGCAGTTCTTC
. | TRBJ1-5 | TRBV12-5 | . | CASGNPGFGGSNQPQHF | TGTGCTAGTGGCAACCCAGGGTTCGGTGGGAGCAATCAGCCCCAGCATTTT
many | TRBJ1-4 | TRBV5-1 | TRBD1 | CASSSQGATTNEKLFF | TGCGCCAGCAGCTCCCAGGGGGCTACAACTAATGAAAAACTGTTTTTT
. | TRBJ2-5 | TRBV27 | . | CASSLSRGQETQYF | TGTGCCAGCAGTTTGTCGCGGGGCCAAGAGACCCAGTACTTC
. | TRBJ1-3 | TRBV6-5 | . | CASSYSARGLKNTIYF | TGTGCCAGCAGTTACTCGGCCCGGGGATTGAAAAACACCATATATTTT
. | TRBJ1-6 | TRBV5-1 | TRBD1 | CASSLDHPGTANSPLHF | TGCGCCAGCAGCTTGGATCACCCCGGGACAGCAAATTCACCCCTCCACTTT
. | TRBJ2-7 | TRBV5-6 | . | CASSSTGFGEQYF | TGTGCCAGCAGCTCTACAGGATTTGGCGAGCAGTACTTC
. | TRBJ2-5 | TRBV28 | . | CASREVETQYF | TGTGCCAGCCGGGAAGTAGAGACCCAGTACTTC
. | TRBJ2-7 | TRBV7-8 | . | CASSLIWLGGSGEQYF | TGTGCCAGCAGCTTAATATGGCTAGGCGGGTCCGGGGAGCAGTACTTC
. | TRBJ1-4 | TRBV30 | TRBD1 | CAWSVGQGYEKLFF | TGTGCCTGGAGTGTAGGACAGGGGTATGAAAAACTGTTTTTT
. | TRBJ1-1 | TRBV18 | . | CASSQNVRSTEAFF | TGTGCCAGCTCACAAAACGTAAGGAGCACTGAAGCTTTCTTT
once | TRBJ2-1 | TRBV5-6 | TRBD1 | CASSSGQGAYNEQFF | TGTGCCAGCAGCTCGGGACAGGGGGCTTACAATGAGCAGTTCTTC
. | TRBJ2-3 | TRBV10-3 | TRBD1 | CAISEARTGTDTQYF | TGTGCCATCAGTGAGGCCAGGACAGGGACAGATACGCAGTATTTT
. | TRBJ1-5 | TRBV2 | . | CASSARALRSQHF | TGTGCCAGCAGTGCGAGGGCCCTTCGGTCCCAGCATTTT
. | TRBJ2-4 | TRBV5-1 | TRBD2 | CASSTGLADIQYF | TGCGCCAGCAGCACGGGACTAGCCGACATTCAGTACTTC
. | TRBJ1-5 | TRBV27 | . | CASSFRGSGQPQHF | TGTGCCAGCAGTTTCCGGGGATCGGGTCAGCCCCAGCATTTT
. | TRBJ1-1 | TRBV5-1 | . | CASSLIGQITEAFF | TGCGCCAGCAGCTTGATAGGACAAATCACTGAAGCTTTCTTT
. | TRBJ1-1 | TRBV19 | . | CASSNGGSVTEAFF | TGTGCCAGTAGTAACGGGGGGAGTGTCACTGAAGCTTTCTTT
. | TRBJ1-5 | TRBV12-3/TRBV12-4 | . | CASSSGLLPQHF | TGTGCCAGCAGTTCAGGGTTACTGCCCCAGCATTTT
. | TRBJ2-7 | TRBV29-1 | . | CSVEGFGGEQYF | TGCAGCGTTGAAGGGTTCGGGGGCGAGCAGTACTTC